The source of this TCR delta chain is a study of Vγ9Vδ2 T cells in congenital toxoplasmosis (dated by TCRdb to about 2021). Some background on the complete study: To diagnose congenital toxoplasmosis, IgG, IgM and IgA serology, Western blot and an in-house interferon-gamma release assay were used. Repertoires were sequenced from infants at 2 months after birth and at 1 year of age. TCR sequencing covered about five infected and 10 uninfected infants at 2 months, plus 3 infected and 4 uninfected infants at 1 year. Gamma and delta chain CDR3 repertoires of sorted blood gammadelta T cells were compared between congenitally T. gondii-infected and uninfected infants.

On the study overall, not on this receptor specifically: At 2 months, infected infants appeared to have fewer N additions in TRGV9 and TRDV2 CDR3s than uninfected infants, particularly in TRDV2-TRDJ1 sequences. At 1 year of age, repertoire differences between infected and uninfected infants were less clear than at 2 months. High prevalence of a public TRGV9 clonotype was observed in both infected and uninfected infants. Two months was the earliest age with enough suitable sample material for TCR repertoire analysis, so newborn repertoires were not sequenced. Germline-encoded fetal-type TRDV2 CDR3 sequences seemed more prevalent in infected than uninfected 2-month-old infants, suggesting an in utero expansion footprint.

The CDR3 covers 20 residues, taking in both the cysteine and the phenylalanine. Only the CDR3 DNA is retained, 60 bases long and in frame from the first base. In regard to this clone: Its antigen is currently not known. No much larger clone is present one base from it, and per-base qualities are unavailable.

The same treatment, consisting of spiramycin and/or pyrimethamine plus sulfadiazine plus folinic acid, was given to the mothers of both infected and uninfected infants. Every infant, whether infected or uninfected, was delivered at term, after more than 37 weeks of gestation. About 1 mL of blood was processed into PBMCs by Lymphoprep gradient centrifugation, after which the PBMCs were cryopreserved in liquid nitrogen and shipped to Belgium. Thawed PBMCs were labeled with Zombie NIR viability dye and stained with CD3, TCR gammadelta, Vgamma9 and Vdelta2 antibodies. CD3+ TCRgammadelta+ T cells were sorted on a FACSAria III with a mean purity of nearly 99%. For each sample, the RNeasy Micro Kit was used to isolate RNA from some 10,000 sorted gammadelta T cells. Infants were born to mothers enrolled with primary T. gondii infection during pregnancy. The infants' peripheral blood was drawn at an outpatient microbiology and virology center located in Pavia, Italy.

Using SuperScript II, cDNA was generated through template-switch reverse transcription, with TRGC- and TRDC-specific primers combined in a single tube. The TRGC primer was designed to bind both the TRGC1 and TRGC2 constant genes. TRG and TRD amplification used the KAPA Real-Time Library Amplification Kit, with AMPure XP bead purification between steps. Illumina sequencing adapters were added by index PCR using the Nextera XT Index Kit. An Illumina MiSeq with the V2 300 kit was used to sequence the TRG and TRD amplicons, producing 150 bp paired-end reads. The published analysis was carried out like this. Before any further analysis, FastQC version 0.11.8 was used to check read quality. With MiXCR version 3.0.3, reads were aligned to GenBank TRG or TRD reference genes and CDR3 sequences were built. MiXCR defaults were kept, except that TRDD gene segments were assembled using 3 rather than 5 consecutive nucleotides. N additions, CDR3 length, J segment length and clonotype sharing between samples were calculated with VDJtools version 1.2.1. Out-of-frame CDR3 sequences and those containing stop codons were excluded from analysis. The overlap of infant repertoires with previously published Vgamma9Vdelta2 repertoires from fetal, cord blood and adult blood was compared. TCRdb called clones afresh from the public reads with CATT; identical DNA rows were later merged. These V and J calls rely on TCRdb rather than the paper's analysis. The sample includes around 600 delta-chain clones, with 4.4% observed a single time. 26% of the sample lies in the top ten.

Sample: gamma-delta T cells from blood. The J gene is TRDJ1, while no V gene call was made; TRDD3 was called by the table and not checked on the DNA. The source of this sequence is a child younger than 10 born to a mother with Toxoplasma gondii infection during pregnancy, either congenitally infected or uninfected (not recorded which). The base sequence is TGTGCTGTCGCTTCCTATCTACGACGTATGCTACTGGGGGACACCGATAAACTCATCTTT. It is translated as CAVASYLRRMLLGDTDKLIF.